These 31 T cell receptor beta chains share one sample of origin, sequenced in a study of blood T cell repertoires in COVID-19. Some clones are missing from TCRdb's copy, which holds only in-frame ones; the method was immunoSEQ multiplex PCR. The data contain some 64,000 clones, roughly 80% of them singletons. The sample taken for sequencing was peripheral blood. These receptors were collected from a man in his fifties or sixties with acute or convalescent COVID-19.

The chain is built from TRBV5-1 and TRBJ1-5; 8 nucleotides align to TRBD1. Germline V gene sequence: CDR1 SGHRS, CDR2 YFSETQ. CDR3 size: 16 residues. Losses at the gene ends were 1 base for V and 7 bases for J; bases not matched to a gene: 10. The CDR3 loop reads CASSLSPGQGEQPQHF. In DNA form, the CDR3 reads TGCGCCAGCAGCTTGTCTCCCGGACAGGGTGAGCAGCCCCAGCATTTT. Variable domain in full (rest from reference TRBV5-1 and TRBJ1-5): KAGVTQTPRYLIKTRGQQVTLSCSPISGHRSVSWYQQTPGQGLQFLFEYFSETQRNKGNFPGRFSGRQFSNSRSEMNVSTLELGDSALYLCASSLSPGQGEQPQHFGDGTRLSIL.

This chain links TRBV7-6 with TRBJ2-5; the D gene is possibly TRBD1 (6 bases). V lost 1 base and J 4 bases, leaving 10 bases between the germline ends. This CDR3 contains 14 residues. Per germline, CDR1 SGHVS and CDR2 FNYEAQ. The CDR3 here is CASSLDRQAETQYF. In DNA form, the CDR3 reads TGTGCCAGCAGCTTAGATCGACAGGCAGAGACCCAGTACTTC.

The chain joins TRBV10-1 to TRBJ2-2; tentative D call: TRBD2 (6 bases). The V end was cut by 1 base, the J end by 5 bases, with 8 bases between. CDR3 length: 14 amino acids. The germline V gene has CDR1 WNHNN and CDR2 SYGVQD (reference sequence). The CDR3 bases are TGCGCCAGCAGTGAGTTGGGGAGGACCGGGGAGCTGTTTTTT. It encodes CASSELGRTGELFF.

V is TRBV19 and J is TRBJ2-1; no clear D gene. CDR3 size: 15 residues. CDR1 LNHDA and CDR2 SQIVND come from the germline V gene (reference sequence). V shed 3 bases and J shed 0 bases, with 9 bases lying between them. The CDR3 DNA reads as TGTGCCAGTAGTATGTCACACGTCTCCTACAATGAGCAGTTCTTC. Amino acid sequence: CASSMSHVSYNEQFF.

This chain joins TRBV27 and TRBJ2-1; tentative D call: TRBD2 (6 bases). Trimming took off 6 bases at V and 6 bases at J, with 18 bases between the two ends. CDR3 length: 15 amino acids. Germline CDR1 and CDR2: MNHEY and SMNVEV (reference sequence). The CDR3 nucleotides read TGTGCCAGCAGGGGGGTTGGGAGGATTATCAATGAGCAGTTCTTC. Its protein is CASRGVGRIINEQFF.

The chain is built from TRBV11-2 and TRBJ2-3; unclear D gene. The CDR3 loop spans 16 amino acids. The germline V and J ends were trimmed by 5 bases and 0 bases, with 15 bases remaining between them. Germline V gene data show CDR1 as SGHAT and CDR2 as FQNNGV. DNA for the CDR3: TGTGCCAGCAGCCACCTGTCCCCGCGAAGCACAGATACGCAGTATTTT. This sequence encodes CASSHLSPRSTDTQYF. Complete variable domain (other parts from reference TRBV11-2 and TRBJ2-3): EAGVAQSPRYKIIEKRQSVAFWCNPISGHATLYWYQQILGQGPKLLIQFQNNGVVDDSQLPKDRFSAERLKGVDSTLKIQPAKLEDSAVYLCASSHLSPRSTDTQYFGPGTRLTVL.

The genes are TRBV5-1 and TRBJ2-1; no clear D gene. V shed 1 base and J shed 8 bases, with 10 bases lying between them. This CDR3 contains 13 residues. CDR1 and CDR2 (germline): SGHRS, YFSETQ. This CDR3 is CASSLLLGHEQFF. In DNA form, the CDR3 reads TGCGCCAGCAGCTTGTTATTGGGCCATGAGCAGTTCTTC.

This clone was counted a few times. V is TRBV5-1 and J is TRBJ1-2, with 7 bases identical to TRBD1. Germline values: CDR1 SGHRS, CDR2 YFSETQ. With 6 bases clipped from V and 6 bases from J, the junction kept 5 bases outside the gene matches. The CDR3 contains 12 residues. CDR3 coding DNA: TGCGCCAGCACCGAAGACAGGGATGGCTACACCTTC. It encodes CASTEDRDGYTF.

The V gene is TRBV7-9, the J gene TRBJ2-7; TRBD2 matches at 8 bases. The junction had 10 bases not matched to a gene; V was cut back by 5 bases and J by 4 bases. This CDR3 has 15 amino acids. Germline-derived CDR1 and CDR2 are SEHNR and FQNEAQ (reference sequence). The CDR3 spells CASSHLGTRNYEQYF. CDR3 nucleotides: TGTGCCAGCAGCCACCTAGGGACTAGGAATTACGAGCAGTACTTC.

This rearrangement joins TRBV19 to TRBJ1-5, with 7 bases identical to TRBD1. Per germline, CDR1 LNHDA and CDR2 SQIVND (reference sequence). The V gene end was trimmed by 5 bases and the J gene end by 7 bases; junction bases not matched to a gene: 8. There are 14 residues in the CDR3. The CDR3 nucleotides are TGTGCCAGTAGTGGAGTGACAGGGCTACAGCCCCAGCATTTT. This sequence encodes CASSGVTGLQPQHF. The full variable domain, with the rest looked up from reference TRBV19 and TRBJ1-5, is DGGITQSPKYLFRKEGQNVTLSCEQNLNHDAMYWYRQDPGQGLRLIYYSQIVNDFQKGDIAEGYSVSREKKESFPLTVTSAQKNPTAFYLCASSGVTGLQPQHFGDGTRLSIL.

CDR3 nucleotides: TGTGCCAGCGGCGGACAGGGGGCGGCGGTGCAGTACTTC. Protein sequence: CASGGQGAAVQYF. The V and J genes are TRBV6-6 and TRBJ2-7; 11 bases are shared with TRBD1. The CDR3 is 13 residues long. CDR1 is MNHNY and CDR2 is SVGAGI in the germline V gene (reference sequence). With 8 bases clipped from V and 9 bases from J, the junction kept 9 bases outside the gene matches.

J is TRBJ2-7 and V is TRBV7-9; 7 nucleotides agree with TRBD1. The V gene end was trimmed by 5 bases and the J gene end by 3 bases; junction bases not matched to a gene: 10. Per germline, CDR1 SEHNR and CDR2 FQNEAQ (reference sequence). The CDR3 extends over 15 amino acids. This CDR3 is CASSHTGQEFYEQYF. The CDR3, as DNA: TGTGCCAGCAGCCACACCGGACAGGAGTTCTACGAGCAGTACTTC.

J is TRBJ2-1 and V is TRBV4-3; D not certain. Trimming removed 0 bases at V and 0 bases at J, with 18 bases between. There are 19 residues in the CDR3. Germline loops: CDR1 LGHNA, CDR2 YSLEER. CDR3 DNA: TGCGCCAGCAGCCAAGATCCCAAAGTGGGCAGCCACTCCTACAATGAGCAGTTCTTC. It specifies CASSQDPKVGSHSYNEQFF.

The J gene is TRBJ2-1, the V gene TRBV29-1; D unresolved. Germline CDR1 reads SQVTM; CDR2 reads ANQGSEA. CDR3 length: 16 amino acids. Trimming left V 2 bases short and J 0 bases short, with 14 bases between. Here the CDR3 DNA reads TGCAGCGTTGAAAGATACAGCCCGAGCTCCTACAATGAGCAGTTCTTC. Translating it yields CSVERYSPSSYNEQFF.

The chain couples TRBV5-1 to TRBJ2-1; 8 positions match TRBD2. V shed 1 base, J shed 10 bases, and the junction held 13 bases outside the gene matches. The CDR3 has 16 residues. Germline V CDR1 and CDR2: SGHRS, YFSETQ. DNA for the CDR3: TGCGCCAGCAGCTTGTTGGGAGGGAGCGGGAGTAGGGAGCAGTTCTTC. It is translated as CASSLLGGSGSREQFF.

V gene TRBV7-9 combines with J gene TRBJ2-5; TRBD1 aligns across 8 bases. In germline, CDR1 is SEHNR, CDR2 FQNEAQ (reference sequence). V lost 5 bases and J lost 6; bases outside the gene matches: 8. This CDR3 has 14 residues. CDR3: CASSLGQGRQTQYF. CDR3 DNA: TGTGCCAGCAGCCTAGGACAGGGTCGGCAGACCCAGTACTTC.

The chain employs TRBV2 and TRBJ1-2, with 9 bases matching TRBD1. Per the germline V gene, CDR1 is SNHLY and CDR2 is FYNNEI. This CDR3 is 13 amino acids long. V lost 6 bases, J lost 8 bases, and 7 bases stayed unmatched. This chain's CDR3 is CASSGDRVGGYTF. In nucleotides, the CDR3 is TGTGCCAGCAGCGGGGACAGGGTGGGAGGCTACACCTTC.

This chain connects TRBV15 to TRBJ2-7, with a weak D call TRBD1 (5 bases). CDR1 and CDR2 (germline): LNHNV, YYDKDF (reference sequence). Trimming removed 0 bases from V and 6 bases from J, with 12 bases in between. There are 14 residues in the CDR3. DNA of the CDR3: TGTGCCACCAGCAGAGATCTTTCAGGGTTCGAGCAGTACTTC. Amino acids: CATSRDLSGFEQYF.

This clone was picked up a small number of times. The CDR3 reads CASRTGAGQEQYF. The CDR3 coding sequence is TGTGCCAGCAGGACAGGGGCCGGTCAGGAGCAGTACTTC. This chain connects TRBV2 to TRBJ2-7, with 8 positions matching TRBD1. The CDR3 is 13 amino acids. V shed 6 bases, J shed 7 bases, and the junction held 8 bases outside the gene matches. Germline CDR1 reads SNHLY; CDR2 reads FYNNEI.

This chain connects TRBV30 to TRBJ1-4, with D perhaps matching TRBD1 (6 bases). V was pared by 1 base and J by 8 bases, with 11 bases between. Germline loops: CDR1 GTSNPN, CDR2 SVGIG (reference sequence). The CDR3 consists of 13 residues. The CDR3: CAWSGGRREKLFF. CDR3 nucleotide sequence: TGTGCCTGGAGTGGGGGGCGCCGGGAAAAACTGTTTTTT.

This chain joins TRBV18 and TRBJ1-2, with 9 positions matching TRBD1. The CDR3 sequence is 15 residues long. Looked up from germline, CDR1 is KGHSH and CDR2 is LQKENI. The trim removed 2 bases at V and 1 base at J, leaving 2 bases unmatched. CDR3 coding DNA: TGTGCCAGCTCACCAACAGGGGGCGTTAACTATGGCTACACCTTC. Translation: CASSPTGGVNYGYTF.

Of note for this clone: At one boundary the junction diverges from the germline segment, which might be a read error. V gene TRBV28 combines with J gene TRBJ1-1; 7 bases line up with TRBD1. This CDR3 region has 12 residues. Germline V gene data show CDR1 as MDHEN and CDR2 as SYDVKM. Here the CDR3 DNA reads TGTGCCAGCAGACAGGGGAACATTGAAGCTTTCTTT. Its translation is CASRQGNIEAFF.

The chain employs TRBV9 and TRBJ2-2; D perhaps matches TRBD1 (7 bases). CDR3 length: 16 amino acids. The V and J ends lost 2 bases and 3 bases respectively, with 14 bases between them. CDR1 and CDR2 (germline): SGDLS, YYNGEE. CDR3 sequence: CASSVRGDSHTGELFF. CDR3 in DNA: TGTGCCAGCAGCGTGAGGGGGGACAGTCACACCGGGGAGCTGTTTTTT.

The chain carries TRBV4-3 and TRBJ1-1; 7 bases map to TRBD1. V gave up 0 bases and J gave up 1 base; unmatched junction bases: 17. CDR1 and CDR2 (germline): LGHNA, YSLEER. CDR3 length: 20 amino acids. CDR3 in amino acids: CASSQDPNSWDSMWNTEAFF. The CDR3 nucleotides read TGCGCCAGCAGCCAAGATCCTAATTCCTGGGACAGTATGTGGAACACTGAAGCTTTCTTT.

The chain joins TRBV3-1 (or the pseudogene TRBV3-2) to TRBJ1-5, with TRBD1 identical over 9 bases. Germline CDR1 is LGHDT and CDR2 is YNNKEL (reference sequence). CDR3 length: 14 amino acids. The V gene end was trimmed by 1 base and the J gene end by 7 bases; junction bases not matched to a gene: 2. CDR3 residues: CASSQGTGAQPQHF. The CDR3 DNA follows: TGTGCCAGCAGCCAAGGGACAGGGGCACAGCCCCAGCATTTT.

The genes are TRBV29-1 and TRBJ2-5; TRBD1 agrees at 7 bases. The junction had 11 bases not matched to a gene; V was cut back by 7 bases and J by 3 bases. There are 14 residues in the CDR3. Germline lookup yields CDR1 SQVTM and CDR2 ANQGSEA. The CDR3 sequence is CSASLGTAEETQYF. The CDR3 DNA reads as TGCAGCGCCTCACTCGGGACAGCCGAAGAGACCCAGTACTTC.

A word on this clone: The germline gene is not matched at one end of the junction; a read error may be the cause. The rearrangement links TRBV6-5 to TRBJ2-1, with TRBD1 identical over 7 bases. In germline, CDR1 is MNHEY, CDR2 SVGAGI. The CDR3 is 12 amino acids. As DNA, the CDR3 is TGCGCCCCGACAGGGCAACACAATGAGCAGTTCTTC. Translated, it gives CAPTGQHNEQFF.

The chain recombines TRBV7-2 with TRBJ1-2; TRBD1 matches 9 bases. CDR1 is SGHTA and CDR2 is FQGNSA in the germline V gene. CDR3 size: 15 residues. The trim removed 7 bases at V and 6 bases at J, leaving 12 bases unmatched. This chain's CDR3 is CASTSSWDRVDGYTF. The CDR3 bases are TGTGCCAGCACCTCTTCGTGGGACAGGGTCGATGGCTACACCTTC.

CDR3 sequence reads: CASRLGQGRAGYTF. Here the CDR3 DNA reads TGTGCCAGCAGGCTGGGACAGGGACGGGCTGGCTACACCTTC. The V and J genes are TRBV4-2 and TRBJ1-2; 9 bases are a match to TRBD1. Germline V gene data show CDR1 as LGHNA and CDR2 as YNFKEQ. Unmatched junction bases numbered 9, after V lost 6 bases and J lost 7 bases. The CDR3 sequence is 14 residues long.

This clone was seen only once. The chain combines TRBV29-1 with TRBJ2-5, with 7 positions matching TRBD1. The CDR3 is 14 residues long. V shed 8 bases, J shed 1 base, and the junction held 10 bases outside the gene matches. Germline CDR1 and CDR2: SQVTM and ANQGSEA. This CDR3 reads CSPTWTGLQETQYF. The CDR3 nucleotides read TGCAGCCCGACCTGGACAGGCCTCCAAGAGACCCAGTACTTC.

This clone was seen only a few times. The rearrangement joins TRBV11-2 to TRBJ2-7; D perhaps matches TRBD2 (6 bases). V lost 6 bases, J lost 1 base, and 10 bases lay in between. This CDR3 has 13 amino acids. In germline, CDR1 is SGHAT, CDR2 FQNNGV. As DNA, the CDR3 is TGTGCCAGCAGTCGGGAGTATTCCTACGAGCAGTACTTC. Its protein is CASSREYSYEQYF.